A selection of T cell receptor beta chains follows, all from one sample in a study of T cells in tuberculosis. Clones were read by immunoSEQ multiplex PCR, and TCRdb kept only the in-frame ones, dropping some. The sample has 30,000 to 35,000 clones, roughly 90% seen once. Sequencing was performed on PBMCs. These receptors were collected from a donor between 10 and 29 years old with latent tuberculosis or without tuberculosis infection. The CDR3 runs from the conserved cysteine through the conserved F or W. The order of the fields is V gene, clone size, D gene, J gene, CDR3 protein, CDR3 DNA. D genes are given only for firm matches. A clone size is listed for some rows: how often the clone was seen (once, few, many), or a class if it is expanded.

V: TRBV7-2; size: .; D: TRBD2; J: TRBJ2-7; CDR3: CASSIGTSGYYEQYF; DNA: TGTGCCAGCAGCATCGGGACTAGCGGTTACTACGAGCAGTACTTC
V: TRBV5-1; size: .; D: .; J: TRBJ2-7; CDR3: CASSPSWTEANEQYF; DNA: TGCGCCAGCAGCCCCAGTTGGACAGAGGCTAACGAGCAGTACTTC
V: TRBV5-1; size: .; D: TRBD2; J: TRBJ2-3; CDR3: CASSIGLAEPDTQYF; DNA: TGCGCCAGCAGCATAGGACTAGCGGAGCCAGATACGCAGTATTTT
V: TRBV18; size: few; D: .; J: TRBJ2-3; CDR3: CASSPSPMAGSSTDTQYF; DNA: TGTGCCAGCTCACCATCTCCTATGGCAGGTTCTAGCACAGATACGCAGTATTTT
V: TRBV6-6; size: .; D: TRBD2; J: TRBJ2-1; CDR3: CASSGGAGEQFF; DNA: TGTGCCAGCAGCGGGGGGGCCGGTGAGCAGTTCTTC
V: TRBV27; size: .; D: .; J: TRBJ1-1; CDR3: CASSFGAGIQYTEAFF; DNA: TGTGCCAGCAGTTTTGGGGCGGGGATACAGTACACTGAAGCTTTCTTT
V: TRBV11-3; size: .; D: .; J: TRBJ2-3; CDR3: CASSLGRVTDTQYF; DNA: TGTGCCAGCAGCTTAGGCAGGGTCACAGATACGCAGTATTTT
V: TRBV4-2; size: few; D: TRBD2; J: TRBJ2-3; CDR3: CASSLSGRADTQYF; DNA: TGTGCCAGCAGCCTCAGCGGGAGGGCAGATACGCAGTATTTT
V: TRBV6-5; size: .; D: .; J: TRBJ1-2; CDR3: CASSYSGGHGYTF; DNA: TGTGCCAGCAGTTACTCAGGGGGTCATGGCTACACCTTC
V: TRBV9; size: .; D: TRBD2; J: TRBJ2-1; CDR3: CASSVRLGGSRFF; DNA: TGTGCCAGCAGCGTACGTCTGGGGGGGAGTCGGTTCTTC
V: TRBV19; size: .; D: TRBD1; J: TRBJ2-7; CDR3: CASSLRQGFQLYEQYF; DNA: TGTGCCAGTAGTCTCCGACAGGGATTCCAACTTTACGAGCAGTACTTC
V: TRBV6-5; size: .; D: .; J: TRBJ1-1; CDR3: CASSYNLNTEAFF; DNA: TGTGCCAGCAGTTACAACTTGAACACTGAAGCTTTCTTT
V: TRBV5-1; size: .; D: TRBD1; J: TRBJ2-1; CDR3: CASSRGTGNNEQFF; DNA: TGCGCCAGCAGTAGGGGGACAGGGAACAATGAGCAGTTCTTC
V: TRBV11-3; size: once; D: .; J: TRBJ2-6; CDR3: CASSRTGTGANVLTF; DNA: TGTGCCAGCAGCCGAACAGGTACTGGGGCCAACGTCCTGACTTTC
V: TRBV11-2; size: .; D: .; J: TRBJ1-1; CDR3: CASSLEIQAGAFF; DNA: TGTGCCAGCAGCTTAGAGATCCAAGCGGGAGCTTTCTTT
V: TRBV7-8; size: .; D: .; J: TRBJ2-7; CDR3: CASSLTPNRDYEQYF; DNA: TGTGCCAGCAGCTTAACGCCGAACAGGGACTACGAGCAGTACTTC
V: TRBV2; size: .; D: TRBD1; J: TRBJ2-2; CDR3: CASSGDRGRELFF; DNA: TGTGCCAGCAGTGGAGACAGGGGACGGGAGCTGTTTTTT
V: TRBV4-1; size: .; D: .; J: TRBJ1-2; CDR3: CASSQAYYYTTYGYTF; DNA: TGCGCCAGCAGCCAAGCCTACTACTATACCACCTATGGCTACACCTTC
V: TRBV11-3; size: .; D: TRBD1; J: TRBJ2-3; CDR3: CASSPGTAGLMDTQYF; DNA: TGTGCCAGCAGCCCGGGGACAGCTGGTTTGATGGATACGCAGTATTTT
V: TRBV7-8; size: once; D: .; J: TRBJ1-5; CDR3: CASSFDRTGYYSNQPQHF; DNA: TGTGCCAGCAGCTTTGATCGGACGGGGTACTATAGCAATCAGCCCCAGCATTTT
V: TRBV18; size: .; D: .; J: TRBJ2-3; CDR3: CASSPQGADTQYF; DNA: TGTGCCAGCTCACCTCAGGGCGCAGATACGCAGTATTTT
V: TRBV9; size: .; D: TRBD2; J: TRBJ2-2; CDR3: CARLRPGLAANTGELFF; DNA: TGTGCCAGACTACGTCCCGGGCTAGCGGCGAACACCGGGGAGCTGTTTTTT
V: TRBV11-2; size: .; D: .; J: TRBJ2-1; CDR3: CASSLVPTGSYNEQFF; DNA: TGTGCCAGCAGCTTAGTTCCTACCGGCTCCTACAATGAGCAGTTCTTC
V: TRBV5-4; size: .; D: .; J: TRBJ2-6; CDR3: CASSFSGTAGANVLTF; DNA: TGTGCCAGCAGCTTTAGCGGGACAGCTGGGGCCAACGTCCTGACTTTC
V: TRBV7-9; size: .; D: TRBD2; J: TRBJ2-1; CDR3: CASRMGTSGGASEQFF; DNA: TGTGCCAGCAGGATGGGGACTAGCGGGGGGGCCAGTGAGCAGTTCTTC
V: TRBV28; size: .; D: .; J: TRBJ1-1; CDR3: CASSLPQGPEAFF; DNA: TGTGCCAGCAGTTTGCCGCAGGGCCCTGAAGCTTTCTTT
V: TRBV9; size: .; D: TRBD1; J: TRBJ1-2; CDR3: CASSRTGQSDYGYTF; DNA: TGTGCCAGCAGTCGGACAGGGCAAAGTGACTATGGCTACACCTTC
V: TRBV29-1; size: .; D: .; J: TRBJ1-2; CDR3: CSVVGAADGYTF; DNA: TGCAGCGTTGTGGGGGCTGCGGACGGCTACACCTTC
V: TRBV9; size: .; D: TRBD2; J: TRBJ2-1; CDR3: CASSVDARSGGQSYNEQFF; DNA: TGTGCCAGCAGCGTAGATGCGAGAAGCGGGGGCCAATCCTACAATGAGCAGTTCTTC